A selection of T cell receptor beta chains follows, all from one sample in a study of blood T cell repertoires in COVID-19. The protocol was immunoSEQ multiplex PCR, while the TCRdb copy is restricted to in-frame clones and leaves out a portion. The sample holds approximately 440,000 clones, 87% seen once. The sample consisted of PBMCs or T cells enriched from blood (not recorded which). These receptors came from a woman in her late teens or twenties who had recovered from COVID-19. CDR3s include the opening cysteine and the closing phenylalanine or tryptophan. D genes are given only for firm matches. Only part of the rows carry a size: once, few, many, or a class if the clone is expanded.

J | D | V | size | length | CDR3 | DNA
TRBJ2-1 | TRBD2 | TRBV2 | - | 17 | CASSARILAGGPSEQFF | TGTGCCAGCAGTGCACGAATACTAGCGGGGGGGCCTAGTGAGCAGTTCTTC
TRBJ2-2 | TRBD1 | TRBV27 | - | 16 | CASSLTGTANTGELFF | TGTGCCAGCAGTTTGACCGGGACAGCAAACACCGGGGAGCTGTTTTTT
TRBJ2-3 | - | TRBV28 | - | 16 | CASRDTRAGNTDTQYF | TGTGCCAGCAGGGACACCCGGGCAGGGAACACAGATACGCAGTATTTT
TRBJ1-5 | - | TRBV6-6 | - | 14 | CASSRTENNQPQHF | TGTGCCAGCAGCCGGACAGAAAACAATCAGCCCCAGCATTTT
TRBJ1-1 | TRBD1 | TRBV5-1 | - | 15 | CASSWWTGKNTEAFF | TGCGCCAGCAGCTGGTGGACAGGGAAGAACACTGAAGCTTTCTTT
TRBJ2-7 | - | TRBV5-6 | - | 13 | CASSRGTTYEQYF | TGTGCCAGCAGCCGCGGTACGACCTACGAGCAGTACTTC
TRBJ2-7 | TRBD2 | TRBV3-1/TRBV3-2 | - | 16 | CASSQEWAGGPGEQYF | TGTGCCAGCAGCCAAGAATGGGCGGGGGGGCCTGGAGAGCAGTACTTC
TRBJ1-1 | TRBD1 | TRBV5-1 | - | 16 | CASIRGAGGTNTEAFF | TGCGCCAGCATACGTGGGGCAGGGGGTACCAACACTGAAGCTTTCTTT
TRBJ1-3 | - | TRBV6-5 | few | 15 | CASSYQSDSGNTIYF | TGTGCCAGCAGTTACCAGAGCGACTCTGGAAACACCATATATTTT
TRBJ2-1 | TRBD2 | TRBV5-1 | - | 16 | CASSSSGGGSYNEQFF | TGCGCCAGCAGCTCTAGCGGGGGAGGGTCCTACAATGAGCAGTTCTTC
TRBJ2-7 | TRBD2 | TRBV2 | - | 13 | CASMGLAGIEQYF | TGTGCCAGCATGGGACTAGCGGGGATCGAGCAGTACTTC
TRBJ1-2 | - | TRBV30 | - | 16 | CAWSESSGTFNYGYTF | TGTGCCTGGAGCGAGTCGTCCGGGACTTTCAACTATGGCTACACCTTC
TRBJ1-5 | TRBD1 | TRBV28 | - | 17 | CAISLRDRGPGNQPQHF | TGTGCCATCAGTTTACGGGACAGGGGGCCAGGCAATCAGCCCCAGCATTTT
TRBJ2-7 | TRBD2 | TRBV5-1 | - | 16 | CASSLRAGGPSGEQYF | TGCGCCAGCAGCTTGAGGGCGGGAGGTCCCTCGGGCGAGCAGTACTTC
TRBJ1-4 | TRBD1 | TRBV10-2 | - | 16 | CASRPGQGVTNEKLFF | TGCGCCAGCCGACCTGGACAGGGTGTAACTAATGAAAAACTGTTTTTT
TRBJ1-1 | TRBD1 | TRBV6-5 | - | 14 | CASSYLDRGYSAFF | TGTGCCAGCAGTTACCTTGACAGGGGGTACTCTGCTTTCTTT
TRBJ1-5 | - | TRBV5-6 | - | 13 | CASSSYGGGTQHF | TGTGCCAGCAGCTCCTACGGGGGGGGGACCCAGCATTTT
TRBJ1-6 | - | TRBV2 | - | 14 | CASSDRQPNSPLHF | TGTGCCAGCAGTGATCGACAGCCTAATTCACCCCTCCACTTT
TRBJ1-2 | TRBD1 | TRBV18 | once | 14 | CASSPYTGDYGYTF | TGTGCCAGCTCGCCCTATACAGGGGACTATGGCTACACCTTC
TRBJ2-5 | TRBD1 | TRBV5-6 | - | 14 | CASSYDRGKGTQYF | TGTGCCAGCAGCTACGACAGGGGGAAGGGGACCCAGTACTTC
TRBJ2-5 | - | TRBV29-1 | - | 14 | CSVEGQSYQETQYF | TGCAGCGTTGAAGGACAGTCTTACCAAGAGACCCAGTACTTC
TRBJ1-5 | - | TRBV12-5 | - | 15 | CASGEDRLGSQPQHF | TGTGCTAGTGGCGAAGACAGGTTGGGCAGTCAGCCCCAGCATTTT
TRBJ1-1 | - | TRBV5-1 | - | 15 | CASSLRGRDAEGAFF | TGCGCCAGCAGCTTGAGAGGCAGGGATGCGGAGGGAGCTTTCTTT
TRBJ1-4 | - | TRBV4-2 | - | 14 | CASSQTEDNEKLFF | TGTGCCAGCAGCCAGACTGAAGATAATGAAAAACTGTTTTTT
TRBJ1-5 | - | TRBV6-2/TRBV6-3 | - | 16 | CASSPRGQGTYQPQHF | TGTGCCAGCAGTCCGCGGGGCCAGGGAACATATCAGCCCCAGCATTTT
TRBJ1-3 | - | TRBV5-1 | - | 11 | CASRAANTIYF | TGCGCCAGCAGGGCGGCAAACACCATATATTTT
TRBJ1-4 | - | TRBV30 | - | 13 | CAWSTGLSEKLFF | TGTGCCTGGAGTACGGGACTCTCTGAAAAACTGTTTTTT
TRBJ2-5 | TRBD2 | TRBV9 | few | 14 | CASPREGSQETQYF | TGTGCCAGCCCTCGGGAGGGTTCCCAAGAGACCCAGTACTTC
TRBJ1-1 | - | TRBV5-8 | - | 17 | CASSPRVERESNTEAFF | TGTGCCAGCAGCCCTCGTGTGGAACGGGAGTCGAACACTGAAGCTTTCTTT
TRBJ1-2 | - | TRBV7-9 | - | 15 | CASSLVSSGNYGYTF | TGTGCCAGCAGCTTAGTGTCTTCCGGGAACTATGGCTACACCTTC
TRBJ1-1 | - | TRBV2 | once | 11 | CAGGWDTEAFF | TGTGCCGGCGGATGGGACACTGAAGCTTTCTTT
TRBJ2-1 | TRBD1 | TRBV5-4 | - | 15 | CASSRRDRGYNEQFF | TGTGCCAGCAGCCGCCGGGACAGGGGCTACAATGAGCAGTTCTTC
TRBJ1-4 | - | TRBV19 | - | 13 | CASRREGSEKLFF | TGTGCCAGTAGGAGAGAGGGTAGCGAAAAACTGTTTTTT
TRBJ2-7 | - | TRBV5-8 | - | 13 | CASSSTGFYEQYF | TGTGCCAGCAGCTCCACGGGGTTCTACGAGCAGTACTTC
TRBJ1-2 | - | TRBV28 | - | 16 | CASSPPLAGANYGYTF | TGTGCCAGCAGTCCCCCCCTCGCGGGTGCTAACTATGGCTACACCTTC
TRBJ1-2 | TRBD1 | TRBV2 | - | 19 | CASSEGGQGGRGSRDGYTF | TGTGCCAGCAGTGAAGGGGGACAGGGGGGAAGAGGCTCTCGGGATGGCTACACCTTC
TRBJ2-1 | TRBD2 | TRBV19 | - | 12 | CASSLTSGEQFF | TGTGCCAGTAGCCTCACTAGCGGTGAGCAGTTCTTC
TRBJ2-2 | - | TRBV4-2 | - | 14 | CASSQDERAGQLFF | TGTGCCAGCAGCCAAGATGAAAGGGCAGGGCAGCTGTTTTTT
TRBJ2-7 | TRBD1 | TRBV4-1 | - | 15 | CASSQNRDRTYEQYF | TGCGCCAGCAGCCAAAACCGGGACAGGACCTACGAGCAGTACTTC
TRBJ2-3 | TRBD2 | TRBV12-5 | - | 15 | CASGFKAGGTDTQYF | TGTGCTAGTGGTTTTAAAGCGGGGGGCACAGATACGCAGTATTTT
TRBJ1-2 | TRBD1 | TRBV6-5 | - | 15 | CASSYTGTGGYGYTF | TGTGCCAGCAGTTACACGGGGACAGGGGGCTATGGCTACACCTTC
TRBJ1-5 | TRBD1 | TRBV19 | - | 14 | CASSGQGGDSAQHF | TGTGCCAGTAGCGGACAGGGAGGGGATTCGGCCCAGCATTTT
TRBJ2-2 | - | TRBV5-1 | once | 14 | CASSLDGNTGELFF | TGCGCCAGCAGCTTGGACGGGAACACCGGGGAGCTGTTTTTT
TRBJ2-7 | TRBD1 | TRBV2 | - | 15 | CASSELGTGDYEQYF | TGTGCCAGCAGTGAATTGGGGACAGGAGACTACGAGCAGTACTTC
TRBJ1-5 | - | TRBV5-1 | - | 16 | CASSLEGGPESQPQHF | TGCGCCAGCAGCTTGGAAGGGGGTCCGGAATCCCAGCCCCAGCATTTT
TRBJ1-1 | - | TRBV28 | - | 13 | CASRGAGNTEAFF | TGTGCCAGCAGGGGGGCGGGCAACACTGAAGCTTTCTTT